The clone carrying this TCR beta chain was counted only a few times. The sample is drawn from a study of CD8 T cells in Susac syndrome. This CDR3 has 13 amino acids. Per germline, CDR1 KGHDR and CDR2 SFDVKD. Germline trimming cut 3 bases from V and 5 bases from J; bases unmatched to any gene: 2. TCR beta from blood CD8+ and CD4+ T cells was sequenced. cDNA came from around 0.5 to 1 ug RNA primed by random hexamers. The TCR beta CDR3 was amplified by immunoSEQ multiplex PCR across 54 Vbeta, 13 Jbeta. One entry per CDR3 protein results from TCRdb running MiXCR on the immunoSEQ multiplex PCR reads. The data hold about 200,000 distinct CDR3 sequences, with 90% to 95% observed a single time.

V and J are TRBV24-1 and TRBJ2-5; 7 bases line up with TRBD1. This receptor was obtained from a human donor in good health. Sequenced input: CD4+ T cells from PBMCs. In DNA form, the CDR3 reads TGTGCCACCAGTGATGGCAGGGGGGAGACCCAGTACTTC. Amino acid sequence: CATSDGRGETQYF.